These 5 T cell receptor beta chains share one sample of origin, sequenced in a study of blood T cell repertoires in COVID-19. TCRdb's table, derived via immunoSEQ multiplex PCR, lists solely in-frame clones and lacks some. The table shows under 80,000 clones, with around 83% occurring only once. Source material: peripheral blood. These receptors came from a man in his 70s with active COVID-19.

V usage is TRBV28 and J usage is TRBJ1-5; no clear D gene. The CDR3 runs 11 residues. V was clipped by 8 bases and J by 3 bases, with 5 bases between them. Looked up from germline, CDR1 is MDHEN and CDR2 is SYDVKM. The CDR3 sequence: CASGPNQPQHF. CDR3 in DNA: TGTGCCAGCGGCCCCAATCAGCCCCAGCATTTT.

The chain recombines TRBV5-1 with TRBJ2-1, with D tentatively TRBD1 (5 bases). Germline values: CDR1 SGHRS, CDR2 YFSETQ. CDR3 length equals 18 residues. V was cut by 1 base and J by 2 bases, with 19 bases left in between. CDR3 nucleotides: TGCGCCAGCAGCTTGAGCGTTCCACCCCTCAGGGCCTACAATGAGCAGTTCTTC. Its translation is CASSLSVPPLRAYNEQFF.

This chain links TRBV2 with TRBJ1-5, with 8 bases lining up with TRBD1. CDR3 length equals 15 residues. With V trimmed by 6 bases and J by 6 bases, 10 bases remained unmatched. Per the germline V gene, CDR1 is SNHLY and CDR2 is FYNNEI. The CDR3 loop is CASSPSGQGGQPQHF. CDR3 bases: TGTGCCAGCAGCCCAAGCGGACAGGGCGGTCAGCCCCAGCATTTT.

DNA for the CDR3: TGTGCCAGCAGCGTATTGGTAGCGGGGGAACAGTACTTC. Translating it yields CASSVLVAGEQYF. This sequence joins TRBV9 and TRBJ2-7, with 9 bases fitting TRBD2. The CDR3 runs to 13 residues. Germline CDR1 and CDR2: SGDLS and YYNGEE. J gave up 10 bases and V 1 base, and 6 bases lay outside the gene matches.

This clone was recorded once. V and J are TRBV29-1 and TRBJ1-2, with 8 bases lining up with TRBD1. The V segment lost 7 bases and the J segment 8 bases; nucleotides outside the gene matches: 9. CDR3 length: 12 amino acids. In germline, CDR1 is SQVTM, CDR2 ANQGSEA. CDR3 sequence: CSGTGSFGGYTF. The CDR3 DNA follows: TGCAGCGGGACAGGGTCATTCGGAGGCTACACCTTC.